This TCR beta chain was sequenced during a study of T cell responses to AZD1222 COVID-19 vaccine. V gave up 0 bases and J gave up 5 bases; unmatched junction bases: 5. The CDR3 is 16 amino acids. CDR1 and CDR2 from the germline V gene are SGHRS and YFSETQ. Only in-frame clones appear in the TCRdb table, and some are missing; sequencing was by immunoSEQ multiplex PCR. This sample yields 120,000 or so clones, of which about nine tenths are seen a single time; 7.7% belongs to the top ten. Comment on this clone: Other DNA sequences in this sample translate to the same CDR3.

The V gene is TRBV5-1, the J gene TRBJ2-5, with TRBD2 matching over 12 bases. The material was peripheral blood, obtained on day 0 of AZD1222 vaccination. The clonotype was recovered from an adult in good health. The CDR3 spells CASSLASGGAVETQYF. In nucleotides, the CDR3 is TGCGCCAGCAGCTTGGCTAGCGGGGGGGCTGTGGAGACCCAGTACTTC.